This entry lists 7 T cell receptor beta chains sequenced from one sample in a study of blood T cell repertoires in COVID-19. TCRdb keeps only in-frame clones here, not all; method: immunoSEQ multiplex PCR. The sample shows around 140,000 clones, approximately 84% of them seen only once. Sequencing was performed on peripheral blood. Source of these receptors: a woman of 80 years or more with acute or convalescent COVID-19.

J is TRBJ2-1 and V is TRBV9, with 7 bases lining up with TRBD1. The germline V gene encodes CDR1 SGDLS and CDR2 YYNGEE. V was pared by 5 bases and J by 2 bases, with 4 bases of the junction left unmatched. The CDR3 is 14 residues long. The DNA for the CDR3 is TGTGCCAGCAGAGGGCAGGGGGCCTACAATGAGCAGTTCTTC. Protein: CASRGQGAYNEQFF.

V usage is TRBV12-5 and J usage is TRBJ2-3, with 7 bases fitting TRBD2. With V trimmed by 4 bases and J by 0 bases, 10 bases remained unmatched. Germline V lookup: CDR1 LGHNT, CDR2 FRNRAP. The CDR3 runs 17 residues. CDR3 coding DNA: TGTGCTAGTGGTTCCCCGAAACAGCGGGAAAGCACAGATACGCAGTATTTT. Amino acid sequence: CASGSPKQRESTDTQYF.

The genes are TRBV30 and TRBJ2-7; TRBD2 aligns across 11 bases. V lost 0 bases and J lost 2; bases outside the gene matches: 0. The CDR3 contains 14 residues. Germline CDR1 GTSNPN, CDR2 SVGIG (reference sequence). This CDR3 is CAWSVLAGAYEQYF. The CDR3 DNA is TGTGCCTGGAGTGTACTAGCGGGAGCCTACGAGCAGTACTTC.

The rearrangement links TRBV11-2 to TRBJ1-5; D unresolved. The V and J ends lost 2 bases and 3 bases respectively, with 5 bases between them. The CDR3 is 13 amino acids. CDR1 is SGHAT and CDR2 is FQNNGV in the germline V gene. The CDR3 nucleotides are TGTGCCAGCAGCTTACTCTCCAATCAGCCCCAGCATTTT. Protein sequence: CASSLLSNQPQHF.

The chain combines TRBV2 with TRBJ2-2, with 10 bases fitting TRBD2. The V and J ends lost 6 bases and 4 bases, in that order; junction bases with no gene match: 14. The germline V gene has CDR1 SNHLY and CDR2 FYNNEI. This CDR3 region has 18 residues. The CDR3 spells CASRPGGVGTSATGELFF. The CDR3 DNA is TGTGCCAGCAGGCCCGGTGGGGTCGGGACTAGCGCCACCGGGGAGCTGTTTTTT.

This chain connects TRBV7-8 to TRBJ2-2, with 8 positions matching TRBD1. Germline values: CDR1 SGHVS, CDR2 FQNEAQ. Losses at the gene ends were 5 bases for V and 2 bases for J; bases not matched to a gene: 7. The length of the CDR3 is 16 residues. DNA of the CDR3: TGTGCCAGCAGCGTGCGGACAGGGCGTAACACCGGGGAGCTGTTTTTT. This sequence encodes CASSVRTGRNTGELFF.

The V gene is TRBV11-2, the J gene TRBJ2-5, with 11 positions matching TRBD2. V lost 1 base to trimming and J lost 3 bases; unmatched junction nucleotides: 10. This CDR3 contains 18 residues. Germline CDR1 reads SGHAT; CDR2 reads FQNNGV. The CDR3 sequence: CASSLVARPSGGKETQYF. The CDR3 DNA reads as TGTGCCAGCAGCTTAGTGGCCCGGCCTAGCGGGGGGAAAGAGACCCAGTACTTC.